Listed below are T cell receptor beta chains from one sample, sequenced in a study of blood T cell repertoires in COVID-19. The protocol was immunoSEQ multiplex PCR, while the TCRdb copy is restricted to in-frame clones and leaves out a portion. The sample carries about 210,000 clones, approximately 83% recorded once. What was sequenced was PBMCs or T cells enriched from blood (not recorded which). Receptors were obtained from a woman aged 40 to 50 with acute COVID-19. Both conserved end residues are part of each CDR3. A D gene is named only where the DNA matches it firmly. Clone size is given for some rows only: seen once, a few or many times, or a class if the clone is expanded.

d_gene	v_gene	abundance	j_gene	CDR3aa	CDR3nt
TRBD1	TRBV19	NA	TRBJ1-1	CASNNEGAGEAFF	TGTGCCAGTAATAACGAGGGGGCTGGTGAAGCTTTCTTT
TRBD2	TRBV5-1	NA	TRBJ2-2	CASSITSGNTGELFF	TGCGCCAGCAGCATAACTAGCGGGAACACCGGGGAGCTGTTTTTT
NA	TRBV28	NA	TRBJ2-5	CASSFGAMETQYF	TGTGCCAGCAGTTTTGGGGCTATGGAGACCCAGTACTTC
NA	TRBV15	NA	TRBJ2-2	CATSSDSTGELFF	TGTGCCACCAGCAGCGACAGCACCGGGGAGCTGTTTTTT
NA	TRBV2	once	TRBJ2-3	CASGKGRGTDTQYF	TGTGCCAGCGGAAAAGGGAGAGGCACAGATACGCAGTATTTT
NA	TRBV5-1	once	TRBJ2-1	CASSLERERGEQFF	TGCGCCAGCAGCTTGGAACGGGAGAGGGGTGAGCAGTTCTTC
TRBD2	TRBV7-2	NA	TRBJ2-1	CASRWSSGGLLYNEQFF	TGTGCCAGCAGATGGTCTAGCGGGGGACTTTTGTACAATGAGCAGTTCTTC
NA	TRBV3-1/TRBV3-2	NA	TRBJ2-1	CASSQEVGSNEQFF	TGTGCCAGCAGCCAGGAGGTGGGGTCTAATGAGCAGTTCTTC
NA	TRBV6-1	once	TRBJ2-5	CASSETGRLETQYF	TGTGCCAGCAGTGAGACAGGCCGACTAGAGACCCAGTACTTC
NA	TRBV28	NA	TRBJ1-2	CASSTGGSPYGYTF	TGTGCCAGCAGCACTGGGGGCAGCCCCTATGGCTACACCTTC
TRBD1	TRBV18	NA	TRBJ1-1	CASSPPVWDRPRGDTEAFF	TGTGCCAGCTCACCACCGGTTTGGGACAGGCCCCGCGGTGACACTGAAGCTTTCTTT
TRBD2	TRBV10-3	NA	TRBJ2-7	CAISGLAETYEQYF	TGTGCCATCTCTGGGCTAGCGGAGACCTACGAGCAGTACTTC
NA	TRBV2	NA	TRBJ2-7	CASRLTNPSSYEQYF	TGTGCCAGCAGGCTGACAAATCCCAGCTCCTACGAGCAGTACTTC
TRBD1	TRBV7-2	NA	TRBJ2-4	CASSLRQGTLAKNIQYF	TGTGCCAGCAGCTTAAGACAGGGGACCCTAGCCAAAAACATTCAGTACTTC
TRBD1	TRBV4-1	NA	TRBJ2-7	CASSHPTGGTYEQYF	TGCGCCAGCAGCCATCCGACAGGGGGAACCTACGAGCAGTACTTC
TRBD2	TRBV24-1	NA	TRBJ2-5	CATSVAGGRETQYF	TGTGCCACCAGCGTAGCGGGAGGGCGGGAGACCCAGTACTTC
TRBD2	TRBV7-2	NA	TRBJ2-5	CASSLAGGVQETQYF	TGTGCCAGCAGCTTAGCGGGAGGGGTACAAGAGACCCAGTACTTC
TRBD2	TRBV7-8	few	TRBJ2-2	CASSLARLAGTGELFF	TGTGCCAGCAGCTTAGCGCGACTAGCGGGAACCGGGGAGCTGTTTTTT
NA	TRBV25-1	once	TRBJ1-6	CASSSAVIIGNSPLHF	TGTGCCAGCAGTTCTGCCGTTATTATCGGTAATTCACCCCTCCACTTT
NA	TRBV5-1	NA	TRBJ2-7	CASRSSSSKLEQYF	TGCGCCAGCAGAAGCTCTAGCTCCAAGTTGGAGCAGTACTTC
TRBD2	TRBV24-1	few	TRBJ2-1	CATSDSGLAGFGEQFF	TGTGCCACCAGTGATTCCGGACTAGCGGGCTTCGGTGAGCAGTTCTTC
NA	TRBV28	few	TRBJ1-2	CASSLADYGYTF	TGTGCCAGCAGTCTAGCTGACTATGGCTACACCTTC